These T cell receptor beta chains were read from a single sample in a study of monozygotic twins with inflammatory bowel disease. TCRdb re-called the 5' RACE reads, yielding one record per CDR3 amino acid sequence without DNA. The sample table sets out roughly 320,000 distinct CDR3 sequences. Sequencing was carried out using blood. The origin of the receptors is a human donor with ulcerative colitis or Crohn's disease, or a healthy co-twin of an affected twin (not recorded which). The CDR3 runs from the conserved cysteine through the conserved F or W.

v_gene: TRBV20-1
j_gene: TRBJ2-7
len: 12
CDR3aa: CSARASDYEQYF

v_gene: TRBV6-1
j_gene: TRBJ2-7
len: 16
CDR3aa: CASRGDRWRSTYEQYF

v_gene: TRBV6-5
j_gene: TRBJ2-3
len: 15
CDR3aa: CASSYFPVSTDTQYF

v_gene: TRBV25-1
j_gene: TRBJ2-7
len: 13
CDR3aa: CASSQQGGFEQYF

v_gene: TRBV28
j_gene: TRBJ2-3
len: 14
CDR3aa: CASTDRGFPDTQYF

v_gene: TRBV5-1
j_gene: TRBJ2-2
len: 15
CDR3aa: CASSRVKGLSGELFF

v_gene: TRBV5-6
j_gene: TRBJ2-7
len: 15
CDR3aa: CASSIPGQGPAEQYF

v_gene: TRBV10-3
j_gene: TRBJ2-2
len: 16
CDR3aa: CAIHSRGARDTGELFF

v_gene: TRBV20-1
j_gene: TRBJ1-6
len: 17
CDR3aa: CSARDAGQDSYNSPLHF

v_gene: TRBV5-4
j_gene: TRBJ2-2
len: 16
CDR3aa: CASSPDQRGPGGELFF

v_gene: TRBV30
j_gene: TRBJ2-2
len: 13
CDR3aa: CARAGGNTGELFF

v_gene: TRBV4-2
j_gene: TRBJ2-3
len: 17
CDR3aa: CASSQGSSGRGTDTQYF

v_gene: TRBV7-2
j_gene: TRBJ2-4
len: 12
CDR3aa: CASSLVKNIQYF

v_gene: TRBV20-1
j_gene: TRBJ2-1
len: 12
CDR3aa: CSARVTSRIWFF